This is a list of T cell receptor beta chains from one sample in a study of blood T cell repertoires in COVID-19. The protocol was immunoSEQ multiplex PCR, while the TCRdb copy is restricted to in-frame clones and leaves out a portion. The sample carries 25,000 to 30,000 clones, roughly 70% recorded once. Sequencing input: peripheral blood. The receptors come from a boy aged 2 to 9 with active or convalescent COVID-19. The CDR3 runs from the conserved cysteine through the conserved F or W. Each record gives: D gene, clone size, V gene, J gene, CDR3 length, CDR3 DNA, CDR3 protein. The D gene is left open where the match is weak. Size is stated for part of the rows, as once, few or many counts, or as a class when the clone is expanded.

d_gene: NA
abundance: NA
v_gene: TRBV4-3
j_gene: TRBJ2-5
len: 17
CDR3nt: TGCGCCAGCAGCCGAGAAAGTAGCGGATCTATAAAAGAGACCCAGTACTTC
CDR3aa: CASSRESSGSIKETQYF

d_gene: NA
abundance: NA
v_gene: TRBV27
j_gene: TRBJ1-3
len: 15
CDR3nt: TGTGCCAGCAGTTTTCGCGCAGGCTCTGGAAACACCATATATTTT
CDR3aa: CASSFRAGSGNTIYF

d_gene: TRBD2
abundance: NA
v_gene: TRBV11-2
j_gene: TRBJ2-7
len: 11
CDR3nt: TGTGCCAGTGGGGGGGGCTACGAGCAGTACTTC
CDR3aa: CASGGGYEQYF

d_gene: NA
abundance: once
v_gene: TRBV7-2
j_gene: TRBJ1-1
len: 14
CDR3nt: TGTGCCAGCAGCCCTTTAGGAGGAGATAAGCGGGCTTTCTTT
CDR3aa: CASSPLGGDKRAFF

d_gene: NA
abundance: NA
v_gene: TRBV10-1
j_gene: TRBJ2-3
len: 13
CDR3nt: TGCGCCAGCGCCGACCCTCGGGGAGATACGCAGTATTTT
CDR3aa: CASADPRGDTQYF

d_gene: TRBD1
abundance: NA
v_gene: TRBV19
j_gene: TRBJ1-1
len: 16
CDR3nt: TGTGCCAGTAGTATAGGTTGGTTGGGACAGGGAGCTGAAGCTTTCTTT
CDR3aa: CASSIGWLGQGAEAFF

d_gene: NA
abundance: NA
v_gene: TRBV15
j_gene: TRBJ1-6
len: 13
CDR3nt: TGTGCCACCAGCTTTCGGGGGAATTCACCCCTCCACTTT
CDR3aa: CATSFRGNSPLHF

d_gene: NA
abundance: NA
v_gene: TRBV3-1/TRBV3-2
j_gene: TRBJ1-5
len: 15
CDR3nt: TGTGCCAGCAGCCCCCCGGACAGCATCCCAACGCCCCAGCATTTT
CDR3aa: CASSPPDSIPTPQHF

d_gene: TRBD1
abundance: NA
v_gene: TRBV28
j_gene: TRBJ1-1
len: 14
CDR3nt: TGTGCCAGCAGAAGACAGGGGTTCACGACTGAAGCTTTCTTT
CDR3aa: CASRRQGFTTEAFF

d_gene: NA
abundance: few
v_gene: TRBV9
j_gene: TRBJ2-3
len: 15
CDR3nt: TGTGCCAGCAGCGTAGAAGGCGGGGGCCCCGGTACGCAGTATTTT
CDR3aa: CASSVEGGGPGTQYF

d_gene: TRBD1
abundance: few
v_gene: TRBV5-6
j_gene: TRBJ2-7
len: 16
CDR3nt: TGTGCCAGCAGCTTGGGGTTGGGGACAGGGTCCTACGAGCAGTACTTC
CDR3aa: CASSLGLGTGSYEQYF